This T cell receptor beta chain was sequenced for a study of cytomegalovirus exposure and HLA in healthy donors. Study observations and caveats: Upon later analysis, HLA-associated TCR beta chains proved more clonally expanded than other, equally common chains. High specificity and sensitivity for cytomegalovirus status were reported for the classifier.

A multiplex PCR was run with 60 Vbeta primers and 13 Jbeta primers. Only in-frame clones appear in the TCRdb table, and some are missing; sequencing was by immunoSEQ multiplex PCR. The sample consists of about 130,000 clones, about two thirds of them appearing once. As regards this clone: What it recognizes is unknown.

Trimming removed 1 base at V and 6 bases at J, with 16 bases between. Germline values: CDR1 SGHTA, CDR2 FQGNSA. The length of the CDR3 is 15 residues. V usage is TRBV7-2 and J usage is TRBJ2-7; D might be TRBD1 (6 bases). The source of this sequence is a human donor in good health. Sequenced input: PBMCs. The CDR3: CASSLDRDIGLEQYF. CDR3 sequence (DNA): TGTGCCAGCAGCTTAGACAGGGATATAGGTCTCGAGCAGTACTTC.